This T cell receptor (beta chain) comes out of a study of T-cell reconstitution after alpha-beta-depleted transplantation in children listed by TCRdb under 2016. Notes on the research overall: T-cell immune reconstitution after TCRalphabeta/CD19-depleted allogeneic hematopoietic cell transplantation in children was quantitatively tracked in the study by means of TCR repertoire profiling.

Libraries were built with PCR. The listed sequencing device is Illumina HiSeq 2500. TCR libraries were prepared with molecular barcoding, using unique molecular identifiers to normalize TCRbeta repertoire quantification. Through fastp at Q25 and MiXCR, TCRdb rebuilt clones from the public reads, retaining in-frame beta chains. Here each entry gathers all rows of one CDR3 protein and keeps the most common genes and DNA. This sample is represented by about 370,000 distinct CDR3 sequences; around 21% of them were singletons. The ten largest clones take up 3% to 4.5% of the sample. Note on this clonotype: There is no known antigen for this receptor. Base qualities are not at hand, and no much larger clone is one base apart.

Compared with germline, V lacks 2 bases and J lacks 5 bases; bases without a gene match: 14. The CDR3 has 18 amino acids, counting the end cysteine and phenylalanine. The retained sequence is limited to the CDR3, 54 bases, with the frame set at the first base. CDR1 and CDR2, per the germline V gene, are SGHRS and YFSETQ. The chain couples TRBV5-1 to TRBJ2-5, with 11 bases in between that match TRBD2. This TCR derives from a human donor who donated a stem cell graft to a child with acute myeloid leukemia. Sequenced material: PBMCs from the stem cell graft donor, taken from the stem cell graft. The CDR3 amino acid sequence is: CASSFPQGSSGRSETQYF. DNA sequence: TGCGCCAGCAGCTTTCCCCAAGGCTCTAGCGGGAGGTCGGAGACCCAGTACTTC.